This TCR beta chain was recovered during a study of blood T cell repertoires in COVID-19. Produced via immunoSEQ multiplex PCR; TCRdb's table is partial and in-frame only. Among approximately 140,000 clones listed, around 87% were seen once. Germline V gene data show CDR1 as MNHEY and CDR2 as SVGAGI. This CDR3 is built from 15 residues. V was shortened by 7 bases and J by 4 bases, with 18 bases between the two germline ends. The sequencing input was PBMCs or T cells enriched from blood (not recorded which). The sequence derives from a woman aged 40-49 years who had been exposed to COVID-19. This chain connects TRBV6-5 to TRBJ2-3, with D uncertain. Here the CDR3 DNA reads TGTGCCAGCACCCGTCAGCCGTTAAGCGCAGATACGCAGTATTTT. This gives the protein CASTRQPLSADTQYF.